In its sample, the clone carrying this TCR beta chain was seen many times. Antigen specificity is unknown. The germline V gene has CDR1 KGHSH and CDR2 LQKENI. Trimming cost V 4 bases and J 4 bases; bases outside gene matches: 1. This CDR3 spans 15 amino acids. These data belong to a study of T-cell reconstitution after alpha-beta-depleted transplantation in children. The TCRbeta library was prepared with unique molecular identifiers. TCRdb analysed the PCR reads with MiXCR anew, one entry per CDR3 protein. The sample has hundreds of thousands of distinct CDR3 sequences; under 15% are singletons. Findings and limits, study-wide: T cells produced anew were the main source of T-cell counts and diversity one year after transplant. In patients about two months after transplant, alpha-beta T cells reportedly arose from several hundred expanded graft clones. From surviving recipient T cells and thymic progenitors came the high day-60 TCRbeta diversity observed in some patients.

This sample comprised PBMCs, obtained before TCRalphabeta/CD19-depleted stem cell transplant. The chain is built from TRBV18 and TRBJ2-3; 14 bases align to TRBD2. This receptor was identified in a girl aged 2 to 9 with congenital amegakaryocytic thrombocytopenia, due to receive a stem cell transplant. The chain's CDR3 is CASSRGLAGADTQYF. DNA for the CDR3: TGTGCCAGCTCACGGGGACTAGCGGGAGCAGATACGCAGTATTTT.